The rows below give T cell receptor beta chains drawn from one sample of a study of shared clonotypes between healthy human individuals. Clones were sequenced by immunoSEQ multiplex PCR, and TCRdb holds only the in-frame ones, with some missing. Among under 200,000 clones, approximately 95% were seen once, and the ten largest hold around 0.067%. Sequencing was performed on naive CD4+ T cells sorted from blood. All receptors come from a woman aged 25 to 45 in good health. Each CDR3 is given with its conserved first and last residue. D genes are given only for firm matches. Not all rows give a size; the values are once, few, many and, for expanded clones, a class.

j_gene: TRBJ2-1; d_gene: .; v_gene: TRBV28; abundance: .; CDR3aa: CASSLPRRTGEQFF; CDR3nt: TGTGCCAGCAGTTTACCCCGGCGTACAGGGGAGCAGTTCTTC
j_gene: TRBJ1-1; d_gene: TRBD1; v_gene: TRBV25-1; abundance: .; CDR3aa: CASSETGVGPEAFF; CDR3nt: TGTGCCAGCAGTGAAACAGGGGTGGGTCCTGAAGCTTTCTTT
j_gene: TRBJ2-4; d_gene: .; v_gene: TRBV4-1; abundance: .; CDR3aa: CASSQVRDLIAKNIQYF; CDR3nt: TGCGCCAGCAGCCAAGTCCGGGACCTCATAGCCAAAAACATTCAGTACTTC
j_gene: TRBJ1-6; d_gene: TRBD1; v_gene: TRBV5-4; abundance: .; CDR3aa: CASSKDRERNNSPLHF; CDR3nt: TGTGCCAGCAGCAAGGACAGGGAACGTAATAATTCACCCCTCCACTTT
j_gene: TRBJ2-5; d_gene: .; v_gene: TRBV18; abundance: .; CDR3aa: CASSTGGPETQYF; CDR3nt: TGTGCCAGCTCGACAGGTGGTCCAGAGACCCAGTACTTC
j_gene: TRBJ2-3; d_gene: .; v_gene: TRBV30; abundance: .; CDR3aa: CAWSVRDFTDTQYF; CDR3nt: TGTGCCTGGAGTGTTCGGGACTTCACAGATACGCAGTATTTT
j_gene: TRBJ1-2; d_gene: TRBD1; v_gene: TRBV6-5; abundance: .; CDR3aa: CASRLQGEVYTF; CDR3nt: TGTGCCAGCAGGCTCCAGGGGGAAGTCTACACCTTC
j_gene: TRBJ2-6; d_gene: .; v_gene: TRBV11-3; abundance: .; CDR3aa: CASSLLGVDGANVLTF; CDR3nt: TGTGCCAGCAGCTTATTGGGGGTGGACGGGGCCAACGTCCTGACTTTC
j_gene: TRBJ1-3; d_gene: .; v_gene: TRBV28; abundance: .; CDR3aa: CASRAGRSGNTIYF; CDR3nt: TGTGCCAGCAGGGCGGGGCGCTCTGGAAACACCATATATTTT
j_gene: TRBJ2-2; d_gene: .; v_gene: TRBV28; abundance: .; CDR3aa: CASSYNKGGARSGELFF; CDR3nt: TGTGCCAGCAGTTACAATAAAGGCGGAGCTAGGTCCGGGGAGCTGTTTTTT
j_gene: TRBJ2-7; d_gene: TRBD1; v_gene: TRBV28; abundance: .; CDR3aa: CASSFFRGQGAYEQYF; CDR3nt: TGTGCCAGCAGTTTTTTTCGGGGACAGGGAGCCTACGAGCAGTACTTC
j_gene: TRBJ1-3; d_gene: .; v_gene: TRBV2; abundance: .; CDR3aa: CASSMQGGGNTIYF; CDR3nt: TGTGCCAGCAGCATGCAGGGAGGCGGAAACACCATATATTTT
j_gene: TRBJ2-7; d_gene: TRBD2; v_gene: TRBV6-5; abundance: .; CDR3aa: CASSYSTSGSMSEQYF; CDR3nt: TGTGCCAGCAGTTACTCTACTAGCGGGAGTATGAGCGAGCAGTACTTC
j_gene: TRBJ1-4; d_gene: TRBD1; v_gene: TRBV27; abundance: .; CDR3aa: CASRQQGNEKLFF; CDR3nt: TGTGCCAGCAGGCAACAGGGGAATGAAAAACTGTTTTTT
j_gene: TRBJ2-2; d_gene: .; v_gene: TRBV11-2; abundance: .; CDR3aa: CASSSIAGGELFF; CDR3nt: TGTGCCAGCAGCTCAATCGCGGGAGGGGAGCTGTTTTTT
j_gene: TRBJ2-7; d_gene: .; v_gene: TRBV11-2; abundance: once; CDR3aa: CASSLGGRGYEQYF; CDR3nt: TGTGCCAGCAGCTTAGGGGGTCGGGGGTACGAGCAGTACTTC
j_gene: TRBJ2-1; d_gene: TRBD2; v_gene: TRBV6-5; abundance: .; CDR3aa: CASSYQAGGPYEQFF; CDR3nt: TGTGCCAGCAGTTACCAAGCGGGAGGGCCCTATGAGCAGTTCTTC
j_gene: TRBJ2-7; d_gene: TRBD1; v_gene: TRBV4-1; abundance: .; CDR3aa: CASSQVFSGTDSYEQYF; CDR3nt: TGCGCCAGCAGCCAAGTATTCAGTGGGACAGACTCCTACGAGCAGTACTTC
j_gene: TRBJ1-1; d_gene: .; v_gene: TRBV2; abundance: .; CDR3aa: CASRTDSQNTEAFF; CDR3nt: TGTGCCAGCAGAACGGACAGTCAGAACACTGAAGCTTTCTTT
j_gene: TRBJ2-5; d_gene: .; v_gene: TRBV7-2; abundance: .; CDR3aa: CASSLDRLETQYF; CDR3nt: TGTGCCAGCAGCCTCGACAGGTTGGAGACCCAGTACTTC
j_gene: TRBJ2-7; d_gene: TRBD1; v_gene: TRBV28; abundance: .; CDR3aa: CASRDWDSDYEQYF; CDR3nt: TGTGCCAGCAGGGACTGGGACAGCGACTACGAGCAGTACTTC
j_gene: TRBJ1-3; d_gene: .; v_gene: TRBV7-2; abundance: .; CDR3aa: CASSLQVIPGNTIYF; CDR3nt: TGTGCCAGCAGCTTACAAGTCATCCCTGGAAACACCATATATTTT
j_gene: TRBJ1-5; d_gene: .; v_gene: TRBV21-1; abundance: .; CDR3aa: CASTAYPTGDIQPQHF; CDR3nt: TGTGCCAGCACCGCCTACCCGACAGGGGATATCCAGCCCCAGCATTTT
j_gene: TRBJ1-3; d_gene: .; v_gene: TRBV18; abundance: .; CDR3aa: CASSPTRGPGNTIYF; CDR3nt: TGTGCCAGCTCACCAACCAGGGGACCTGGAAACACCATATATTTT
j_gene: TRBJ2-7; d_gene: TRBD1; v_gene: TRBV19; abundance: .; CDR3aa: CASSRTGGYEQYF; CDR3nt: TGTGCCAGTAGTAGGACAGGGGGATACGAGCAGTACTTC
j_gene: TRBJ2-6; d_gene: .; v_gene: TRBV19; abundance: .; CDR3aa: CASSGAGANVLTF; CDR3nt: TGTGCCAGTAGCGGGGCTGGGGCCAACGTCCTGACTTTC
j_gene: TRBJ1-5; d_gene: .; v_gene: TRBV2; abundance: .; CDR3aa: CASRERRGQHF; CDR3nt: TGTGCCAGCAGAGAGCGAAGGGGCCAGCATTTT
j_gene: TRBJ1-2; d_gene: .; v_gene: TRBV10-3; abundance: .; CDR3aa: CAISESVWKQDYGYTF; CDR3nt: TGTGCCATCAGTGAGTCGGTCTGGAAACAAGACTATGGCTACACCTTC
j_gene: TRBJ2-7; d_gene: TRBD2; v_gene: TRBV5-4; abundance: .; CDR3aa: CASTQMHQGLAGKYEQYF; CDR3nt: TGTGCCAGCACCCAAATGCACCAGGGACTAGCGGGAAAATACGAGCAGTACTTC
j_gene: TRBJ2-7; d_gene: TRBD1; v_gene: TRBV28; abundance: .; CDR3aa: CASSRPSRQGDYEQYF; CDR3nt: TGTGCCAGCAGTCGCCCCTCCCGACAGGGGGACTACGAGCAGTACTTC
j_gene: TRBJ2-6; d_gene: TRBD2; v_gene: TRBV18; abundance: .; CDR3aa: CASSPAGLRSSGANVLTF; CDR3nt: TGTGCCAGCTCACCTGCGGGACTAAGGAGCTCTGGGGCCAACGTCCTGACTTTC
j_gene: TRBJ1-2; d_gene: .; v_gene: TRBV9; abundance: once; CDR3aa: CASSGVDLGISNYGYTF; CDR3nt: TGTGCCAGCAGCGGGGTGGATCTTGGGATATCTAACTATGGCTACACCTTC
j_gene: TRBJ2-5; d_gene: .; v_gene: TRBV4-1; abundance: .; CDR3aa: CASSRTSDSQVTQYF; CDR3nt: TGCGCCAGCAGCCGGACCAGTGACAGTCAGGTGACCCAGTACTTC
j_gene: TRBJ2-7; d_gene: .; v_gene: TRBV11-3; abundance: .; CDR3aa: CASSLDGAYQNEQYF; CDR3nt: TGTGCCAGCAGCTTAGATGGGGCTTATCAAAACGAGCAGTACTTC
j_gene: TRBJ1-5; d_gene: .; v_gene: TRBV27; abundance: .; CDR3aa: CASHRVGQPQHF; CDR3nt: TGTGCCAGCCACAGGGTGGGTCAGCCCCAGCATTTT
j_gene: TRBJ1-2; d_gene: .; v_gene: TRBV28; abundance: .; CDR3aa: CASSLLANYGYTF; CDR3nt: TGTGCCAGCAGTTTATTAGCTAACTATGGCTACACCTTC
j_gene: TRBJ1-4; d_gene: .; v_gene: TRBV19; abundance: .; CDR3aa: CASSIGGSEKLFF; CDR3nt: TGTGCCAGTAGTATAGGGGGCAGTGAAAAACTGTTTTTT
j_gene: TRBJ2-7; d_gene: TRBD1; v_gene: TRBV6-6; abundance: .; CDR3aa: CASSYQGVYEQYF; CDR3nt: TGTGCCAGCAGTTACCAGGGGGTGTACGAGCAGTACTTC
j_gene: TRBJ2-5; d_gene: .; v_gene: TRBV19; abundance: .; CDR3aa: CASSISLGPQETQYF; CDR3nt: TGTGCCAGTAGTATCAGCCTCGGGCCCCAAGAGACCCAGTACTTC
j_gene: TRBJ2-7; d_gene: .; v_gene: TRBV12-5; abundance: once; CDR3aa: CASGPPRGSSYEQYF; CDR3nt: TGTGCTAGTGGTCCTCCCAGGGGCAGCTCCTACGAGCAGTACTTC
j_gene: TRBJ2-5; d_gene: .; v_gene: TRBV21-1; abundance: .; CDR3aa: CASSKLGHLRETQYF; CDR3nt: TGTGCCAGCAGCAAATTAGGCCACCTTAGGGAGACCCAGTACTTC
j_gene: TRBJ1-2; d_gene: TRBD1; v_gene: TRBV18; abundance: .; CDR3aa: CASSENRGRGYGYTF; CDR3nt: TGTGCCAGCTCAGAGAACAGGGGGCGCGGCTATGGCTACACCTTC
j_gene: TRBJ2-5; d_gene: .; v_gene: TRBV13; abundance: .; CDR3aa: CASSSTGWETQYF; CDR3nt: TGTGCCAGCAGCTCCACAGGGTGGGAGACCCAGTACTTC
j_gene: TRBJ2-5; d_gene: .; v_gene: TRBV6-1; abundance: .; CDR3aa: CASTRGEETQYF; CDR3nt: TGTGCCAGCACCCGGGGAGAGGAGACCCAGTACTTC
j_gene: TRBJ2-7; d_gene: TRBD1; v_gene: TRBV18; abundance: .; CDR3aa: CASSQGQGLSYEQYF; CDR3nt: TGTGCCAGCTCACAAGGACAGGGCCTCTCCTACGAGCAGTACTTC
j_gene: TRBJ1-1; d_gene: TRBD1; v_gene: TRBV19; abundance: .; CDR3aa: CASSRPSGQGDWNTEAFF; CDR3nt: TGTGCCAGTAGTAGACCATCGGGACAGGGGGATTGGAACACTGAAGCTTTCTTT